In its sample, the clone carrying this T cell receptor (beta chain) was seen once. Repertoires were generated with immunoSEQ multiplex PCR, while TCRdb's copy carries only in-frame clones and drops some. Of about 97,000 clones in the sample, more than 75% are singletons; the top ten hold approximately 15%. These data come from a study of blood T cell repertoires in COVID-19. CDR1 is SQVTM, CDR2 ANQGSEA, per germline. Trimming took 3 bases from V and 8 from J, leaving 10 bases between them. The CDR3 covers 12 residues. This TCR was recovered from a human donor in a cohort sampled during active COVID-19. The specimen was peripheral blood. The rearrangement links TRBV29-1 to TRBJ2-2; D remains unclear. CDR3 protein: CSVDAFGGELFF. CDR3 DNA sequence: TGCAGCGTTGACGCCTTCGGTGGGGAGCTGTTTTTT.